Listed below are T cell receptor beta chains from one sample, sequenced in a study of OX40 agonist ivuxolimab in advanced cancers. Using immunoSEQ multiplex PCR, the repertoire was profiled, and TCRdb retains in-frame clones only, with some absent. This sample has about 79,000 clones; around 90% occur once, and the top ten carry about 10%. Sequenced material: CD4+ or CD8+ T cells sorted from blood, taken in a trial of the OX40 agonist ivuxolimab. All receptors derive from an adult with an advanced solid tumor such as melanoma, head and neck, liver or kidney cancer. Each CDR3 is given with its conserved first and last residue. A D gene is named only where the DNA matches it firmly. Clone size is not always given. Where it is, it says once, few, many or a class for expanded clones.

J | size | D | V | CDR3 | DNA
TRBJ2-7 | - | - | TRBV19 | CASSIAGSGYEQYF | TGTGCCAGTAGTATAGCCGGCAGTGGCTACGAGCAGTACTTC
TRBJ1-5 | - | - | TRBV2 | CASTGWSNQPQHF | TGTGCCAGCACTGGGTGGAGTAATCAGCCCCAGCATTTT
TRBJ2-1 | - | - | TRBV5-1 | CASSLGRIKGDNEQFF | TGCGCCAGCAGCTTGGGACGGATCAAAGGGGACAATGAGCAGTTCTTC
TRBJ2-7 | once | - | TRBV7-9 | CASSQVGYYYEQYF | TGTGCCAGCAGCCAAGTGGGGTACTACTACGAGCAGTACTTC
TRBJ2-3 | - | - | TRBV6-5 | CATRSDTQYF | TGTGCCACCAGGTCAGATACGCAGTATTTT
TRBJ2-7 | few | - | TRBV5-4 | CASSFRSGIPYEQYF | TGTGCCAGCAGCTTCAGGTCCGGGATCCCCTACGAGCAGTACTTC
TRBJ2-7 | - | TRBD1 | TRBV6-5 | CASSYSTGGEQYF | TGTGCCAGCAGTTACTCGACAGGGGGGGAGCAGTACTTC
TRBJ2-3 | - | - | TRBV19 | CASSSRNFFLTDTQYF | TGTGCCAGTAGTAGCCGCAACTTCTTCCTCACAGATACGCAGTATTTT
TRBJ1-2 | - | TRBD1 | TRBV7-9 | CASSFPGQEDYTF | TGTGCCAGCAGCTTTCCGGGACAGGAAGACTACACCTTC
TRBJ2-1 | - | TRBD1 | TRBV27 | CATTLTPQGASWYNEQFF | TGTGCCACCACTTTAACCCCCCAGGGGGCTAGTTGGTACAATGAGCAGTTCTTC
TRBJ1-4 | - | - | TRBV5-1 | CASRSDSFNEKLFF | TGCGCCAGCAGATCGGACAGTTTTAATGAAAAACTGTTTTTT
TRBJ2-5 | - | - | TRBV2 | CASSEGTGYRQTQYF | TGTGCCAGCAGTGAAGGTACAGGGTATCGGCAGACCCAGTACTTC
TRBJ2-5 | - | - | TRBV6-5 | CASSYHSTETQYF | TGTGCCAGCAGTTACCATTCCACTGAGACCCAGTACTTC
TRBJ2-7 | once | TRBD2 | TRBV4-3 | CASSQVSAGGYEQYF | TGCGCCAGCAGCCAAGTGTCAGCGGGGGGGTACGAGCAGTACTTC
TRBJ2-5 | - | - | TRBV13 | CASSLQETQYF | TGTGCCAGCAGCCTTCAAGAGACCCAGTACTTC
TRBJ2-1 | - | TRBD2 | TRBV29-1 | CSVILRGEQFF | TGCAGCGTTATTTTGCGGGGGGAGCAGTTCTTC
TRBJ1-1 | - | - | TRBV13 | CASSLKGYVTEAFF | TGTGCCAGCAGCTTAAAGGGGTACGTCACTGAAGCTTTCTTT
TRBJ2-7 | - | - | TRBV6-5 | CASSYFGSYEQYF | TGTGCCAGCAGTTACTTCGGCAGCTACGAGCAGTACTTC
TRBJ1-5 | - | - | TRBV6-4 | CASSEGPSNQPQHF | TGTGCCAGCAGTGAAGGGCCCAGCAATCAGCCCCAGCATTTT
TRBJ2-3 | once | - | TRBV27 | CASSPIGFGSTDTQYF | TGTGCCAGCAGTCCTATAGGTTTCGGTAGCACAGATACGCAGTATTTT
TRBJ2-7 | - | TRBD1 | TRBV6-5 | CASKKLSGTAYEQYF | TGTGCCAGCAAAAAGCTTTCCGGGACAGCGTACGAGCAGTACTTC
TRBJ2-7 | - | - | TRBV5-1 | CASRGAGGLASEQYF | TGCGCCAGCAGGGGGGCTGGGGGCCTCGCCTCCGAGCAGTACTTC
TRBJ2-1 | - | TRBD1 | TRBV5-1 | CASSQDRAYNPYNEQFF | TGCGCCAGCAGCCAAGACAGGGCGTACAACCCCTACAATGAGCAGTTCTTC
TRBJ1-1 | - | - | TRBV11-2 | CASSFVSRGTEAFF | TGTGCCAGCAGCTTCGTATCCCGGGGCACTGAAGCTTTCTTT
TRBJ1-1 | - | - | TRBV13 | CASSPGPSSNTEAFF | TGTGCCAGCAGCCCGGGCCCATCCTCGAACACTGAAGCTTTCTTT
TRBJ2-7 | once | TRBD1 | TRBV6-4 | CASPPLIRDRHSYEQYF | TGTGCCAGCCCCCCGCTAATCCGGGACAGGCATTCCTACGAGCAGTACTTC
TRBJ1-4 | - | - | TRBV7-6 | CASSLAPPRTETNEKLFF | TGTGCCAGCAGCTTAGCCCCTCCTAGGACAGAGACTAATGAAAAACTGTTTTTT
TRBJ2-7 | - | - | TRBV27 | CASSSSRVYEQYF | TGTGCCAGCAGTTCGAGTCGCGTCTACGAGCAGTACTTC
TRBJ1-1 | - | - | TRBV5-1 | CASSTEAKSEAFF | TGCGCCAGCAGCACGGAGGCGAAATCTGAAGCTTTCTTT
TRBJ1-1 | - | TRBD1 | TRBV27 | CASRGDREIDPTEAFF | TGTGCCAGCAGGGGCGACAGGGAAATAGATCCCACTGAAGCTTTCTTT
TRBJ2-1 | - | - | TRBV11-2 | CASSLVATGDEQFF | TGTGCCAGCAGCTTAGTGGCCACTGGGGATGAGCAGTTCTTC
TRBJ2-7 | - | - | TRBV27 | CASTAQGIYDEQYF | TGTGCCAGCACTGCGCAGGGTATTTACGACGAGCAGTACTTC
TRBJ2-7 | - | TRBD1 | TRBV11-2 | CASSIGTGEYEQYF | TGTGCCAGCAGCATCGGGACAGGAGAATACGAGCAGTACTTC
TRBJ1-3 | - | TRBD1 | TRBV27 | CASSPGQGYSGNTIYF | TGTGCCAGCAGTCCGGGACAGGGTTACTCTGGAAACACCATATATTTT
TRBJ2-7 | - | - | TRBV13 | CASSFVGYEQYF | TGTGCCAGCAGCTTTGTGGGGTACGAGCAGTACTTC